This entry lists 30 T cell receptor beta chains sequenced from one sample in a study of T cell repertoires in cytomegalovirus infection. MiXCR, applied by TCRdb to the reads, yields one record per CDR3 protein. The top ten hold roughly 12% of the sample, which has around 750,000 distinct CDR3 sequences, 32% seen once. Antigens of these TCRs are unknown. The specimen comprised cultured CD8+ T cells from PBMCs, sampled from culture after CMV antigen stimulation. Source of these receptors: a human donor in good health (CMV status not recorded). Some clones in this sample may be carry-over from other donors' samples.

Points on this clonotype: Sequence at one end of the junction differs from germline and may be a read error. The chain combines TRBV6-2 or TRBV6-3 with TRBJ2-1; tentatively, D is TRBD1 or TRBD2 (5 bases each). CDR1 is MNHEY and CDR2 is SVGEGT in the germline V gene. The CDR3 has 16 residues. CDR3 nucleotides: TGTGCCAACAGTTTTGATCCCGGGACGGTAGACAATGAGCAGTTCTTC. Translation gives CANSFDPGTVDNEQFF.

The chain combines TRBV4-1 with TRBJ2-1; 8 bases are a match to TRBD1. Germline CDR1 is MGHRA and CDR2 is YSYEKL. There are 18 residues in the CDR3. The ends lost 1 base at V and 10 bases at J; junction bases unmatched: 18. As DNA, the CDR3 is TGCGCCAGCAGCCAAGCTCCCCCGGGGACAGGCCTCCTTGGGGAGCAGTTCTTC. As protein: CASSQAPPGTGLLGEQFF.

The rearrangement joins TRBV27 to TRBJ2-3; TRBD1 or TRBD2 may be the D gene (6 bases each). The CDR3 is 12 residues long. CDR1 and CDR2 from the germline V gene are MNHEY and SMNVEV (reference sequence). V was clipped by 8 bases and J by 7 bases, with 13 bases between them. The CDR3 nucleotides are TGTGCCAGCGGAGGGGGAGGCAATACGCAGTATTTT. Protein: CASGGGGNTQYF.

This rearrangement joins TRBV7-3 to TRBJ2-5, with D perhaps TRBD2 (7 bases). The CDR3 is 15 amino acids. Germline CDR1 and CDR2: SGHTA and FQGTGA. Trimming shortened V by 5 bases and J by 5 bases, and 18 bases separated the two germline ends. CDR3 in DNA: TGTGCCAGCAGCCCCGGGGGCGGGGGAGCGGAGACCCAGTACTTC. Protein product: CASSPGGGGAETQYF.

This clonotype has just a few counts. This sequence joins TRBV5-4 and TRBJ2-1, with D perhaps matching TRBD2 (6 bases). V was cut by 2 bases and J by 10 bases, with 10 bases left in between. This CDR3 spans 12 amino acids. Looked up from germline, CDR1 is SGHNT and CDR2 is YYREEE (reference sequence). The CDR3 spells CASSFWDSEQFF. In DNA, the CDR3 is TGTGCCAGCAGCTTTTGGGACTCCGAGCAGTTCTTC.

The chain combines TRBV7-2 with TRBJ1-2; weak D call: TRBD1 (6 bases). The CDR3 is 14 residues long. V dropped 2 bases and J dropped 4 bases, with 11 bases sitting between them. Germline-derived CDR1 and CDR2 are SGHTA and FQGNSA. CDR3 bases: TGTGCCAGCAGCTTATTACAGGGAGGCTATGGCTACACCTTC. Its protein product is CASSLLQGGYGYTF.

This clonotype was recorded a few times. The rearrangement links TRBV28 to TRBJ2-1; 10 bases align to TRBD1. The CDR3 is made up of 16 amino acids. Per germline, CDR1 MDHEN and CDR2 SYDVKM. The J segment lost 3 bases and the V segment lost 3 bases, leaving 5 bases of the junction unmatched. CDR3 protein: CASSLGTGERYNEQFF. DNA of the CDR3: TGTGCCAGCAGTTTGGGGACAGGGGAGCGCTACAATGAGCAGTTCTTC. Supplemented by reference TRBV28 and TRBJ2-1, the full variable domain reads DVKVTQSSRYLVKRTGEKVFLECVQDMDHENMFWYRQDPGLGLRLIYFSYDVKMKEKGDIPEGYSVSREKKERFSLILESASTNQTSMYLCASSLGTGERYNEQFFGPGTRLTVL.

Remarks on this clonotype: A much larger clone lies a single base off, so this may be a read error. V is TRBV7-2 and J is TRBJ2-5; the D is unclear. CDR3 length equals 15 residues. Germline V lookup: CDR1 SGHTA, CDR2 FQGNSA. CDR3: CASSSTPGLQETRYF. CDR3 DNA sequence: TGTGCCAGCAGCTCGACCCCAGGTCTCCAAGAGACCCGGTACTTC.

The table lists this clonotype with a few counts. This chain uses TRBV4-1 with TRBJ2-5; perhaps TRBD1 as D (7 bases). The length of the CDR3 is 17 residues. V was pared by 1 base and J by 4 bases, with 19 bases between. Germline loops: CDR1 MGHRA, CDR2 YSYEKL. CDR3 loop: CASSQGYSRGDGETQYF. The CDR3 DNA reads TGCGCCAGCAGCCAAGGGTATAGCAGGGGGGACGGAGAGACCCAGTACTTC.

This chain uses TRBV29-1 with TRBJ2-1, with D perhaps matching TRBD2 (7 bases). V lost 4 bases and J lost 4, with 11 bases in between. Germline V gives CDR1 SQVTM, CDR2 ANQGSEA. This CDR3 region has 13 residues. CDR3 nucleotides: TGCAGCGTTGGGGAGGGGGAATACAATGAGCAGTTCTTC. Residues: CSVGEGEYNEQFF.

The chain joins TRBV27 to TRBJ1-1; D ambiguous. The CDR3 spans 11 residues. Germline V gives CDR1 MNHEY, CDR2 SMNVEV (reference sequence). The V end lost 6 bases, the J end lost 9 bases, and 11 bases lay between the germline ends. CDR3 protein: CASRGRTKAFF. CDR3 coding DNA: TGTGCCAGCAGGGGTAGGACCAAAGCTTTCTTT.

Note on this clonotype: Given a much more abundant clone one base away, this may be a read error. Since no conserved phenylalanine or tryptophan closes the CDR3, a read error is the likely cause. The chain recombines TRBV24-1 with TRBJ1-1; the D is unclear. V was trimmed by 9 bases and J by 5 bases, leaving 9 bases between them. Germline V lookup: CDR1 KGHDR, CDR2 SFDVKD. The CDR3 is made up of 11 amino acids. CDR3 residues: CATQGRTEAFL. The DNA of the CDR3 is TGTGCCACCCAAGGTAGGACTGAAGCTTTCTTA.

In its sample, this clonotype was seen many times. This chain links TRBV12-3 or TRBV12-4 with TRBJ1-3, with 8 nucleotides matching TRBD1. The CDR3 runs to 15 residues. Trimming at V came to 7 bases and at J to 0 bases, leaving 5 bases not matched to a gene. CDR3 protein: CASIATGDSGNTIYF. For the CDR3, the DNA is TGTGCCAGCATAGCGACAGGGGACTCTGGAAACACCATATATTTT.

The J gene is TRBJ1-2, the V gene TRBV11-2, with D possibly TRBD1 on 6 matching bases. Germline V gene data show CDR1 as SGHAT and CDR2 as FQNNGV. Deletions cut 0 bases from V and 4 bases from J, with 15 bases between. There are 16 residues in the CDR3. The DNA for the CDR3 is TGTGCCAGCAGCTTAGATACGAACAGGGTGTCCTATGGCTACACCTTC. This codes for CASSLDTNRVSYGYTF.

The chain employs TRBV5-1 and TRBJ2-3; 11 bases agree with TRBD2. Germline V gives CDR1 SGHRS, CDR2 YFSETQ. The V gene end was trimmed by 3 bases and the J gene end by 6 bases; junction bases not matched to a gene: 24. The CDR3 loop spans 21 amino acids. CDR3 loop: CASSSPKEILLAGVSWDTQYF. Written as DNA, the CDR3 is TGCGCCAGCAGCTCCCCCAAAGAAATATTACTAGCGGGGGTCTCCTGGGATACGCAGTATTTT.

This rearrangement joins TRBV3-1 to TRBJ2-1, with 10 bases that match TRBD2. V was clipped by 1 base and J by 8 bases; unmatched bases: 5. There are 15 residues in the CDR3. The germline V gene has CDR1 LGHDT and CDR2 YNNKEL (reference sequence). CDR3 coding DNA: TGTGCCAGCAGCCAAGCGGCTAGCGGGGGCCATGAGCAGTTCTTC. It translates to CASSQAASGGHEQFF.

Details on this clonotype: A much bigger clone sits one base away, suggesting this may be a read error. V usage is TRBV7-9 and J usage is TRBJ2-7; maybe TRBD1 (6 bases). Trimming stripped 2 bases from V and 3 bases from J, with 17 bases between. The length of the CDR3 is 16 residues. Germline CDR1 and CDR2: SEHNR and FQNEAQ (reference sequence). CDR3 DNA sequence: TGTGCCAGCAGCTTAATCCCAATGAGGGACATCTACGAGCAGTACTTC. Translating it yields CASSLIPMRDIYEQYF. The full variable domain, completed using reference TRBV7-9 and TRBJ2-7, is DTGVSQNPRHKITKRGQNVTFRCDPISEHNRLYWYRQTLGQGPEFLTYFQNEAQLEKSRLLSDRFSAERPKGSFSTLEIQRTEQGDSAMYLCASSLIPMRDIYEQYFGPGTRLTVT.

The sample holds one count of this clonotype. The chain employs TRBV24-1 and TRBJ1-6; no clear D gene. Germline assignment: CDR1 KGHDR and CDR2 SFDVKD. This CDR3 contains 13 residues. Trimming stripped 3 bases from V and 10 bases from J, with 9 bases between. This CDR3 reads CATSDQTGSPLHF. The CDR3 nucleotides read TGTGCCACCAGTGATCAGACGGGGTCACCCCTCCACTTT.

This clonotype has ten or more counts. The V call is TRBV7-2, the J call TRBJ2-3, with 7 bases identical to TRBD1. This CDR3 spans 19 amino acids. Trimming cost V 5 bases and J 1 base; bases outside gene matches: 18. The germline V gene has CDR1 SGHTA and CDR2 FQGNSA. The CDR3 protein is CASSRNPLHRDSRTDTQYF. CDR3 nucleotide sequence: TGTGCCAGCAGCCGGAACCCTTTGCACCGGGACAGCCGCACAGATACGCAGTATTTT.

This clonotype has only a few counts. CDR3 in amino acids: CASSLDTKGYYGYTF. Written as DNA, the CDR3 is TGTGCCAGCAGTCTGGACACAAAGGGGTACTATGGCTACACCTTC. The chain combines TRBV27 with TRBJ1-2; maybe TRBD1 (5 bases). The V end lost 5 bases, the J end lost 3 bases, and 16 bases lay between the germline ends. CDR1 and CDR2 (germline): MNHEY, SMNVEV (reference sequence). The CDR3 sequence is 15 residues long.

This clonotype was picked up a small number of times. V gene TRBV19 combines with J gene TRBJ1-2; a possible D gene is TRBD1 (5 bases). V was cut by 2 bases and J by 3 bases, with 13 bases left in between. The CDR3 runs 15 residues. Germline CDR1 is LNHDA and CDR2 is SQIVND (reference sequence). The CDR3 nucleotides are TGTGCCAGTAGTATACCCCTGACAGAACACTATGGCTACACCTTC. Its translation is CASSIPLTEHYGYTF.

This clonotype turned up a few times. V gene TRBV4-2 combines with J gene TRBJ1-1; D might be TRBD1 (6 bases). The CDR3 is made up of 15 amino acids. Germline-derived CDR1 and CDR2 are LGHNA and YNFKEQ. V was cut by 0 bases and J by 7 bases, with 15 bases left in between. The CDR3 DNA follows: TGTGCCAGCAGCCAAGATGACCTAGGGGGGGATGAAGCTTTCTTT. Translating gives CASSQDDLGGDEAFF.

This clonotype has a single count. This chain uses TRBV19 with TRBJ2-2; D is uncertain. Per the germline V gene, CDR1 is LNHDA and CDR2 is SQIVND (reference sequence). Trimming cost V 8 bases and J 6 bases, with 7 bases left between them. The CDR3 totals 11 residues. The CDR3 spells CASSKSGELFF. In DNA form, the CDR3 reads TGTGCCAGTTCGAAATCCGGGGAGCTGTTTTTT.

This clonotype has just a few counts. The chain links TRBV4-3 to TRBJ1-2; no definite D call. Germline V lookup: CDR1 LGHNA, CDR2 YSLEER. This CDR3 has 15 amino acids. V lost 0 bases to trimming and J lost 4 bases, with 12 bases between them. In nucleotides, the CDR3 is TGCGCCAGCAGCCAAGATTTGGACGGACTCTATGGCTACACCTTC. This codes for CASSQDLDGLYGYTF.

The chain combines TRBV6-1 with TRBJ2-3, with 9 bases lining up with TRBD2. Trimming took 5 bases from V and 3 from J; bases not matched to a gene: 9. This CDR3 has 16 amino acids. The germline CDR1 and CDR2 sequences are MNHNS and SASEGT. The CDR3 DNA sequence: TGTGCCAGCAGTCCCCGGCGGGCGGGGGGGACAGATACGCAGTATTTT. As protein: CASSPRRAGGTDTQYF.

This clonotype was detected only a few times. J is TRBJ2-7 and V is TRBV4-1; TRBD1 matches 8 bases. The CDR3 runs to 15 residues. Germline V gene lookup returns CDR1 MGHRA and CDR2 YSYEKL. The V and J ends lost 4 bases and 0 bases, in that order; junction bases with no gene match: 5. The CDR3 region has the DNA TGCGCCAGCAGCCGCGGACAGGGAATCTCCTACGAGCAGTACTTC. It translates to CASSRGQGISYEQYF.

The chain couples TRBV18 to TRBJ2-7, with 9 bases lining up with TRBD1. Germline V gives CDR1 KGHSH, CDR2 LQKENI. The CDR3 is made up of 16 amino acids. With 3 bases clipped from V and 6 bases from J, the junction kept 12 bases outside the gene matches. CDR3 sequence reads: CASSPEAGQGALEQYF. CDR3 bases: TGTGCCAGCTCACCGGAGGCGGGACAGGGAGCCCTCGAGCAGTACTTC.

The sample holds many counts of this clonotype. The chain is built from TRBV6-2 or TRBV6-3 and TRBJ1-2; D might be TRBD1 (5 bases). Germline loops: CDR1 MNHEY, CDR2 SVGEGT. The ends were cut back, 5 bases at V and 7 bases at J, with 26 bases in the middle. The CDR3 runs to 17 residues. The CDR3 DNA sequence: TGTGCCAGCAGTGGTACCCAGTTTGAGGGACCGGTACTTGGCTACACCTTC. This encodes CASSGTQFEGPVLGYTF.

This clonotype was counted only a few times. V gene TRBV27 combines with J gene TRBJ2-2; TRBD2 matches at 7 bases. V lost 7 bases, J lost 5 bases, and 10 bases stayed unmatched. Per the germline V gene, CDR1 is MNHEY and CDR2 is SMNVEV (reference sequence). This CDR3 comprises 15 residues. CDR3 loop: CASTLTGLPTGELFF. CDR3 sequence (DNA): TGTGCCAGCACCTTAACGGGACTACCTACCGGGGAGCTGTTTTTT.

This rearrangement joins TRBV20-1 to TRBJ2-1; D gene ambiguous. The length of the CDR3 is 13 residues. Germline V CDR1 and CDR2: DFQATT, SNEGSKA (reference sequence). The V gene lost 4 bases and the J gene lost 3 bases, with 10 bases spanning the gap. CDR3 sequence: CSAKDANYNEQFF. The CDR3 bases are TGCAGTGCTAAAGACGCAAACTACAATGAGCAGTTCTTC.